This paragraph reports one T cell receptor beta chain. This entry belongs to a study of shared clonotypes between healthy human individuals. TCRdb's table, derived via immunoSEQ multiplex PCR, lists solely in-frame clones and lacks some. The repertoire holds about 2.3 million clones, with over 85% as singletons. The sequenced sample was naive CD4+ T cells from PBMCs. Sample subset: CD45RA+ positively selected. The TCR comes from a man aged 18-30 years in good health. Some clones in this sample may be carry-over from other donors' samples.

CDR3 nucleotides: TGTGCCAGCAGCTACGCTCTAGCGGGAGAAAATGAGCAGTTCTTC. Protein sequence: CASSYALAGENEQFF. The rearrangement uses TRBV11-2 and TRBJ2-1; 10 bases are shared with TRBD2. The junction had 7 bases not matched to a gene; V was cut back by 4 bases and J by 7 bases. The CDR3 covers 15 residues. Germline assignment: CDR1 SGHAT and CDR2 FQNNGV. Full variable domain (missing parts from reference TRBV11-2 and TRBJ2-1): EAGVAQSPRYKIIEKRQSVAFWCNPISGHATLYWYQQILGQGPKLLIQFQNNGVVDDSQLPKDRFSAERLKGVDSTLKIQPAKLEDSAVYLCASSYALAGENEQFFGPGTRLTVL.